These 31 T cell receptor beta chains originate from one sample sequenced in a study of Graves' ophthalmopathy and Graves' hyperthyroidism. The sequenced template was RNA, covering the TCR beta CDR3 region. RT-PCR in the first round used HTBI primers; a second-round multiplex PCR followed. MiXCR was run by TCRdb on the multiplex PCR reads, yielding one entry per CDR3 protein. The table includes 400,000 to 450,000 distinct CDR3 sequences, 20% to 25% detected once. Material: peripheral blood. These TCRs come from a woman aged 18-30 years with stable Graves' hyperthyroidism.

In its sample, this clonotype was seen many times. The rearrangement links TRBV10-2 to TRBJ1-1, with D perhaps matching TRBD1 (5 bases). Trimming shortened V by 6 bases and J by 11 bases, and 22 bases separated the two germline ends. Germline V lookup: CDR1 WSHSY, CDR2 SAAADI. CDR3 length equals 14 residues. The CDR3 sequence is CASRETGTWTFAFF. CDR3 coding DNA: TGCGCCAGCAGGGAAACCGGGACCTGGACTTTCGCTTTCTTT.

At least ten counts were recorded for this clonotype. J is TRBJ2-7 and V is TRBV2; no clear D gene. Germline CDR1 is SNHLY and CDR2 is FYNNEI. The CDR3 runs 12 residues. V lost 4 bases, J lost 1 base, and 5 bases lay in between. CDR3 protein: CASSARSYEQYF. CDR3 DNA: TGTGCCAGCAGTGCCCGGTCCTACGAGCAGTACTTC. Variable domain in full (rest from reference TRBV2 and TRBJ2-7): EPEVTQTPSHQVTQMGQEVILRCVPISNHLYFYWYRQILGQKVEFLVSFYNNEISEKSEIFDDQFSVERPDGSNFTLKIRSTKLEDSAMYFCASSARSYEQYFGPGTRLTVT.

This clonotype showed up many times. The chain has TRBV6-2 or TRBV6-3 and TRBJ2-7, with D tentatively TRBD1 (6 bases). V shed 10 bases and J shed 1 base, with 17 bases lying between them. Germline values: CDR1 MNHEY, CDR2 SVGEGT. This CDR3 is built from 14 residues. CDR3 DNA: TGTGCCACCTCCCTTCAGGGGTCATCCTACGAGCAGTACTTC. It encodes CATSLQGSSYEQYF.

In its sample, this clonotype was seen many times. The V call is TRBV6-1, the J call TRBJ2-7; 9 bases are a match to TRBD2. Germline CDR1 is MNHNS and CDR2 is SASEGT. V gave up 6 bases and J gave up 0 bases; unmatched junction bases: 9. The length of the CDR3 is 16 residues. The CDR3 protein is CASSDRLAESSYEQYF. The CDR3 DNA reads TGTGCCAGCAGCGATAGACTAGCGGAGAGCTCCTACGAGCAGTACTTC.

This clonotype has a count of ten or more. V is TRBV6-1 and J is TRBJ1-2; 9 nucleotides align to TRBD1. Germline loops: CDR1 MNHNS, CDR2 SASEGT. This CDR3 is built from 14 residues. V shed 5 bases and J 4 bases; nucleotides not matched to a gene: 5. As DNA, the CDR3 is TGTGCCAGCAGTCGGACAGGGGAGTTCTATGGCTACACCTTC. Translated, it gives CASSRTGEFYGYTF.

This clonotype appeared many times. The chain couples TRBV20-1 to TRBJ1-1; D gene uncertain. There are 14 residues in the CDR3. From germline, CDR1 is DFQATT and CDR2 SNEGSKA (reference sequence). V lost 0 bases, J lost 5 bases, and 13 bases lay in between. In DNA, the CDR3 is TGCAGTGCTAGAGATCAAGGCAGATGGACTGAAGCTTTCTTT. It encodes CSARDQGRWTEAFF.

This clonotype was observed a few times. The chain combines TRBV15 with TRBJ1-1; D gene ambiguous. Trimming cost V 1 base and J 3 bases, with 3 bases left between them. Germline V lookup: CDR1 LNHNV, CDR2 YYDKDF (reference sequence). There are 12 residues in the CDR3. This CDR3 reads CATSRAYTEAFF. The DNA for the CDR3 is TGTGCCACCAGCAGAGCCTACACTGAAGCTTTCTTT.

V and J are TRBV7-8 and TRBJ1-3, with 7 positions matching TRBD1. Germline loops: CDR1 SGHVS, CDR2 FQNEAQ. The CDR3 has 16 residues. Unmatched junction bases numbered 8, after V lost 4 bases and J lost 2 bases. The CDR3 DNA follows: TGTGCCAGCAGCTCCAGACAGGGAGATCCTGGAAACACCATATATTTT. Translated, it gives CASSSRQGDPGNTIYF.

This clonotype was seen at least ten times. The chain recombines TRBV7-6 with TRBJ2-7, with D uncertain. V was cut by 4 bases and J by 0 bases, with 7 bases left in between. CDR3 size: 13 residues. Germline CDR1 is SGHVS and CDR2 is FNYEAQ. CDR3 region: CASSSDFSYEQYF. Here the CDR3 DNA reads TGTGCCAGCAGCTCAGATTTCTCCTACGAGCAGTACTTC.

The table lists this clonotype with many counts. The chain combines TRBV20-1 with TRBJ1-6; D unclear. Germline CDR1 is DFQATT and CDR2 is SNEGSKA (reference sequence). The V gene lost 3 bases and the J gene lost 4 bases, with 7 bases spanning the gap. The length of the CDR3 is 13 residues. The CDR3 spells CSASTVYNSPLHF. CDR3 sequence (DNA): TGCAGTGCTAGTACGGTTTATAATTCACCCCTCCACTTT.

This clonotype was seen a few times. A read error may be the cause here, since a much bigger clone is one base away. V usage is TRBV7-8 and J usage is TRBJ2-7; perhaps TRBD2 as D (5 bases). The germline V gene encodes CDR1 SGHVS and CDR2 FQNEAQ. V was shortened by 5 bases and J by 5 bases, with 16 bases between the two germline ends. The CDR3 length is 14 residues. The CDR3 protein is CASSPEAAYHEQYF. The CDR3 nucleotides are TGTGCCAGCAGCCCCGAAGCGGCATACCACGAGCAGTACTTC.

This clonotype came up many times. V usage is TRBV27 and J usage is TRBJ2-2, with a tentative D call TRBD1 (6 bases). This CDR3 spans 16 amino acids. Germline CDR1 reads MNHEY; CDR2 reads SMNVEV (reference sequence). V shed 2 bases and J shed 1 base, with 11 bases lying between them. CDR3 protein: CASSLNARGNTGELFF. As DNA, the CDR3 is TGTGCCAGCAGTTTAAACGCCAGGGGGAACACCGGGGAGCTGTTTTTT.

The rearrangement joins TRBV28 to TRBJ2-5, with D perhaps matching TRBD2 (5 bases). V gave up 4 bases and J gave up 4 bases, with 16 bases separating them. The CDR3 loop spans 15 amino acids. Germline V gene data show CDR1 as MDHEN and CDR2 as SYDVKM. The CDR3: CASSWVTGMGETQYF. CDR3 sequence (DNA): TGTGCCAGCAGTTGGGTGACCGGGATGGGAGAGACCCAGTACTTC.

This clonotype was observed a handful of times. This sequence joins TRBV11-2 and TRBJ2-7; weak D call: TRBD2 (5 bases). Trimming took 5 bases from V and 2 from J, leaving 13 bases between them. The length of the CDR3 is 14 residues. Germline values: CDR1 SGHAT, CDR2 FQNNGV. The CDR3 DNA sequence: TGTGCCAGCAGCCATACACTAGACCCCTACGAGCAGTACTTC. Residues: CASSHTLDPYEQYF.

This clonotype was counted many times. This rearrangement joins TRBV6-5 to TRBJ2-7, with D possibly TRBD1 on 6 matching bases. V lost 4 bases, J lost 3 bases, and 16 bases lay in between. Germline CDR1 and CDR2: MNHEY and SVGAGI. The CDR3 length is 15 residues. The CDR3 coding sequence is TGTGCCAGCAGTTTACGGACAGCCTCCGGCTACGAGCAGTACTTC. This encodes CASSLRTASGYEQYF.

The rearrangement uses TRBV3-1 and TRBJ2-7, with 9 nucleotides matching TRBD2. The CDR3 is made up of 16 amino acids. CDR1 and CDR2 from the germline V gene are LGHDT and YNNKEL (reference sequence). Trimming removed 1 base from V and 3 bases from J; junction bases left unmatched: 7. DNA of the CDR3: TGTGCCAGCAGCCAAGGACTAGCGGATGTACTCTACGAGCAGTACTTC. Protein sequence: CASSQGLADVLYEQYF.

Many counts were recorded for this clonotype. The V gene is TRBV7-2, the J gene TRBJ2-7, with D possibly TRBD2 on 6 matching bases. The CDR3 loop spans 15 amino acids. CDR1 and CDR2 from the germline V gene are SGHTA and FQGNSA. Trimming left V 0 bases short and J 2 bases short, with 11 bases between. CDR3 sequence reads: CASSLAGRSAYEQYF. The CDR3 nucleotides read TGTGCCAGCAGCTTAGCGGGGAGGTCGGCCTACGAGCAGTACTTC.

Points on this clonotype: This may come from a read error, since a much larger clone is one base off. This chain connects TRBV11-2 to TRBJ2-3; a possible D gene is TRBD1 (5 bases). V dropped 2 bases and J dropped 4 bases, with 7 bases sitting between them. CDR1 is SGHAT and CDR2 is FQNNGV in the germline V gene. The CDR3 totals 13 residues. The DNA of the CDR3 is TGTGCCAGCAGCTTACAGGGCTCAGATACGCAGTATTTT. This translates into CASSLQGSDTQYF.

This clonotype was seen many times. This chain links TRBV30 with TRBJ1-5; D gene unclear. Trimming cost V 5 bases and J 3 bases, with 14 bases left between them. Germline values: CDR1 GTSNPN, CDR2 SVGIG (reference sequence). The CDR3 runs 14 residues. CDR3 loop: CAWAVGRYNQPQHF. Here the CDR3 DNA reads TGTGCCTGGGCGGTCGGACGCTACAATCAGCCCCAGCATTTT. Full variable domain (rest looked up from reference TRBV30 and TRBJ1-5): SQTIHQWPATLVQPVGSPLSLECTVEGTSNPNLYWYRQAAGRGLQLLFYSVGIGQISSEVPQNLSASRPQDRQFILSSKKLLLSDSGFYLCAWAVGRYNQPQHFGDGTRLSIL.

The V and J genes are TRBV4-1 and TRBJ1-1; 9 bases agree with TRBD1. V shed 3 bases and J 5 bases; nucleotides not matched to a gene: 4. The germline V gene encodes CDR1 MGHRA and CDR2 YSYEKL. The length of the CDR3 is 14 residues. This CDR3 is CASSHGQGRTEAFF. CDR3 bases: TGCGCCAGCAGCCATGGACAGGGGAGAACTGAAGCTTTCTTT.

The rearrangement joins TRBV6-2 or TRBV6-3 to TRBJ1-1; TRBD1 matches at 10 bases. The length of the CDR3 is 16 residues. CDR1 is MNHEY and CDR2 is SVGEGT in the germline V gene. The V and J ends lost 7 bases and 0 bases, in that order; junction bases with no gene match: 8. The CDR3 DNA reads TGTGCCAGCATCCTCCGGGACAGGGGCGTGAACACTGAAGCTTTCTTT. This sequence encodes CASILRDRGVNTEAFF.

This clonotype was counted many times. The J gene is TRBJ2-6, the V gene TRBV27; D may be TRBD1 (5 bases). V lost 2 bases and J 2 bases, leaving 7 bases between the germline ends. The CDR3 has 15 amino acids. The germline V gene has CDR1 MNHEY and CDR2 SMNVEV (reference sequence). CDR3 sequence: CASSLAGPGANVLTF. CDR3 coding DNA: TGTGCCAGCAGTTTAGCAGGGCCTGGGGCCAACGTCCTGACTTTC.

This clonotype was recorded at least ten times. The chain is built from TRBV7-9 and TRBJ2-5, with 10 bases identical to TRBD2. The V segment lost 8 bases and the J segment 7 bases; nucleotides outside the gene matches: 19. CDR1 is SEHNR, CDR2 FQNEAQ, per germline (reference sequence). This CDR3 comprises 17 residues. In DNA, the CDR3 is TGTGCCAGCCGTAGACTAGCGGGTTTAAGATCCCTGGGGACCCAGTACTTC. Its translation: CASRRLAGLRSLGTQYF.

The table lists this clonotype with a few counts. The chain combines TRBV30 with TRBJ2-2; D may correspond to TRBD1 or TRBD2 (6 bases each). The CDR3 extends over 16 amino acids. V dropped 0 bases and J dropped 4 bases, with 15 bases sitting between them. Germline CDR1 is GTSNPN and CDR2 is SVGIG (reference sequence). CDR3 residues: CAWSVRGRGVTGELFF. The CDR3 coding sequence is TGTGCCTGGAGTGTACGGGGAAGGGGGGTCACCGGGGAGCTGTTTTTT.

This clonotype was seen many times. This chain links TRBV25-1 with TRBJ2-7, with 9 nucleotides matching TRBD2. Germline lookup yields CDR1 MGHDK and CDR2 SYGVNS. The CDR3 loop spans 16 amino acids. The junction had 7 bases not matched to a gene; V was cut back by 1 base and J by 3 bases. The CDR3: CASSESRGTSYYEQYF. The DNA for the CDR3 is TGTGCCAGCAGTGAATCTAGGGGGACTAGCTACTACGAGCAGTACTTC.

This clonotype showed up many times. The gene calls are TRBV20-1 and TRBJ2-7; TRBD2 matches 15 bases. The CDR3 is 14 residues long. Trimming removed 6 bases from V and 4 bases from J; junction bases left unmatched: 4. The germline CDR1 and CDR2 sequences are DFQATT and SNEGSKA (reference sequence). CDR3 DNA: TGCAGTGCCGGGACTAGCGGGAGGTTTTACGAGCAGTACTTC. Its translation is CSAGTSGRFYEQYF.

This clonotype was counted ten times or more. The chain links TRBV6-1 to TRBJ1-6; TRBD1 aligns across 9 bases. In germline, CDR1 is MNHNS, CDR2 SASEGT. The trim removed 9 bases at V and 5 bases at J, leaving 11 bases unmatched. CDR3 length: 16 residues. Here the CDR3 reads CASSGRRDRDNSPLHF. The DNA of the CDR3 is TGTGCCAGTAGCGGACGACGGGACAGGGATAATTCACCCCTCCACTTT.

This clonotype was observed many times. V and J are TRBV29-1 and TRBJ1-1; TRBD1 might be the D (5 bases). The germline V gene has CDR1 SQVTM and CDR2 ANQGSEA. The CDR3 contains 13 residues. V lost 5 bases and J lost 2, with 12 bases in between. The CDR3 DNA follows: TGCAGCGTTCGGGGGGGGTCCAACACTGAAGCTTTCTTT. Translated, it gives CSVRGGSNTEAFF.

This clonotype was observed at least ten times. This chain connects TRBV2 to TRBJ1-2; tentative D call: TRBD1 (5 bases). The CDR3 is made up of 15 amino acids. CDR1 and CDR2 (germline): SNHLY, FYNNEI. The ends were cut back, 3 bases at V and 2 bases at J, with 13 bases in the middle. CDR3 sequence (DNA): TGTGCCAGCAGTGAGGCGGGACGGGTGAACTATGGCTACACCTTC. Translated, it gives CASSEAGRVNYGYTF.

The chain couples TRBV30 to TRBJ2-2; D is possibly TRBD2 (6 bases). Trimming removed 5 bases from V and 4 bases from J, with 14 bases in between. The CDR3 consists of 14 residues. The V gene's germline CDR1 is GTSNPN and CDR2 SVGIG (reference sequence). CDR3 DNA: TGTGCCTGGGAGACCGGGAGTGGCACCGGGGAGCTGTTTTTT. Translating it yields CAWETGSGTGELFF. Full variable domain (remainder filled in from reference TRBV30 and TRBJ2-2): SQTIHQWPATLVQPVGSPLSLECTVEGTSNPNLYWYRQAAGRGLQLLFYSVGIGQISSEVPQNLSASRPQDRQFILSSKKLLLSDSGFYLCAWETGSGTGELFFGEGSRLTVL.

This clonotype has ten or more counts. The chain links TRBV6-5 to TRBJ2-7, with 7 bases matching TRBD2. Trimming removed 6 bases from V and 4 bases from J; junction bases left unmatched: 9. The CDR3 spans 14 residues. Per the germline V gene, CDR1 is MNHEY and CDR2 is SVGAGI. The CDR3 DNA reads TGTGCCAGCAGGGGGGGGGAAACCCCTTACGAGCAGTACTTC. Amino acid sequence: CASRGGETPYEQYF.